The 19 T cell receptor beta chains below come from one sample, sequenced in a study of T cell responses to AZD1222 COVID-19 vaccine. Generated by immunoSEQ multiplex PCR, the TCRdb table keeps only in-frame clones and is missing some. This table has more than 150,000 clones, 90% to 95% appearing once. The material sequenced was peripheral blood, taken 28 days after the second AZD1222 dose. These receptor sequences come from an adult who received the AZD1222 COVID-19 vaccine.

J is TRBJ2-3 and V is TRBV4-1; 15 positions agree with TRBD2. In germline, CDR1 is MGHRA, CDR2 YSYEKL. There are 17 residues in the CDR3. The trim removed 1 base at V and 5 bases at J, leaving 4 bases unmatched. The CDR3 DNA reads as TGCGCCAGCAGCCAAGGGACTAGCGGGGGGGCCAAAGATACGCAGTATTTT. It translates to CASSQGTSGGAKDTQYF.

The chain employs TRBV6-5 and TRBJ2-7; D might be TRBD2 (6 bases). This CDR3 has 13 amino acids. V was clipped by 5 bases and J by 3 bases, with 11 bases between them. From germline, CDR1 is MNHEY and CDR2 SVGAGI. CDR3 DNA sequence: TGTGCCAGCAGTAAGACTAGAGGCTACGAGCAGTACTTC. Residues: CASSKTRGYEQYF.

The chain joins TRBV12-3 or TRBV12-4 to TRBJ1-2, with 7 bases lining up with TRBD1. The CDR3 has 13 amino acids. Unmatched junction bases numbered 3, after V lost 6 bases and J lost 2 bases. The CDR3 sequence is CASRLTGNYGYTF. The CDR3 DNA follows: TGTGCCAGCAGGCTGACAGGGAACTATGGCTACACCTTC.

V gene TRBV28 combines with J gene TRBJ1-4, with D unresolved. Germline CDR1 is MDHEN and CDR2 is SYDVKM. This CDR3 contains 14 residues. The V and J ends lost 11 bases and 0 bases respectively, with 13 bases between them. Here the CDR3 reads CACSNSATNEKLFF. The CDR3 DNA sequence: TGTGCCTGTTCTAATAGTGCAACTAATGAAAAACTGTTTTTT.

Comment on this clone: Other DNA variants within this sample encode the same CDR3. The chain uses TRBV29-1 and TRBJ1-4; D ambiguous. Germline V gene data show CDR1 as SQVTM and CDR2 as ANQGSEA. V shed 7 bases and J shed 0 bases, with 6 bases lying between them. CDR3 length equals 12 residues. This CDR3 is CSALATNEKLFF. Written as DNA, the CDR3 is TGCAGCGCCCTAGCAACTAATGAAAAACTGTTTTTT.

The chain uses TRBV4-3 and TRBJ1-2, with unresolved D. CDR3 length: 13 residues. Trimming took off 4 bases at V and 1 base at J, with 7 bases between the two ends. The V gene's germline CDR1 is LGHNA and CDR2 YSLEER. Here the CDR3 DNA reads TGCGCCAGCAGCCTGGACGGTAACTATGGCTACACCTTC. Translation gives CASSLDGNYGYTF.

The chain uses TRBV5-4 and TRBJ1-3; 12 bases line up with TRBD1. The V and J ends lost 4 bases and 1 base, in that order; junction bases with no gene match: 9. CDR3 length: 18 amino acids. CDR1 is SGHNT, CDR2 YYREEE, per germline (reference sequence). The CDR3 spells CASSKGQGAFLSGNTIYF. The DNA for the CDR3 is TGTGCCAGCAGCAAGGGACAGGGGGCGTTTTTGTCTGGAAACACCATATATTTT.

CDR3 sequence reads: CASSLGVGPGTDTQYF. DNA of the CDR3: TGCGCCAGCAGCCTGGGAGTGGGCCCAGGTACAGATACGCAGTATTTT. This rearrangement joins TRBV4-1 to TRBJ2-3; maybe TRBD2 (5 bases). Germline CDR1 reads MGHRA; CDR2 reads YSYEKL. This CDR3 region has 16 residues. V dropped 4 bases and J dropped 3 bases, with 17 bases sitting between them.

The chain recombines TRBV11-1 with TRBJ2-7; TRBD1 agrees at 7 bases. Germline-derived CDR1 and CDR2 are SGHAT and FQDESV (reference sequence). Losses at the gene ends were 5 bases for V and 0 bases for J; bases not matched to a gene: 4. This CDR3 contains 14 residues. The CDR3 DNA sequence: TGTGCCAGCAGCACCGGGACAGCCTCCTACGAGCAGTACTTC. Residues: CASSTGTASYEQYF.

This chain links TRBV14 with TRBJ2-7; possible D gene TRBD1, 6 bases. There are 14 residues in the CDR3. Germline V gives CDR1 SGHDN, CDR2 FVKESK. V lost 0 bases and J 3 bases, leaving 9 bases between the germline ends. The CDR3 coding sequence is TGTGCCAGCAGCCAAGAATACAGGGTCTACGAGCAGTACTTC. Its protein product is CASSQEYRVYEQYF.

The chain carries TRBV6-7 and TRBJ1-2; no reliable D call. TRBV6-7 is an open reading frame, and its role is uncertain. Trimming cost V 0 bases and J 8 bases, with 22 bases left between them. This CDR3 region has 17 residues. The CDR3 spells CASSYSPRQAAGVGYTF. The CDR3 DNA reads as TGTGCCAGCAGTTACTCTCCCCGGCAGGCCGCAGGCGTGGGCTACACCTTC.

This clone was observed a few times. CDR3 in amino acids: CASSVGGGPIDEQYF. As DNA, the CDR3 is TGTGCCAGCAGCGTGGGGGGAGGGCCAATCGACGAGCAGTACTTC. This chain connects TRBV9 to TRBJ2-7; TRBD2 aligns across 7 bases. Trimming took 2 bases from V and 5 from J; bases not matched to a gene: 10. Germline V gives CDR1 SGDLS, CDR2 YYNGEE. CDR3 length equals 15 residues.

The genes are TRBV28 and TRBJ1-1; D unresolved. The ends were cut back, 6 bases at V and 4 bases at J, with 15 bases in the middle. This CDR3 is built from 14 residues. The V gene's germline CDR1 is MDHEN and CDR2 SYDVKM. The DNA of the CDR3 is TGTGCCAGCAGCCGGCGAGTGGTAGGCACTGAAGCTTTCTTT. This encodes CASSRRVVGTEAFF.

The chain couples TRBV27 to TRBJ2-3; D unclear. The CDR3 has 11 residues. Germline-derived CDR1 and CDR2 are MNHEY and SMNVEV (reference sequence). Trimming cost V 3 bases and J 4 bases, with 2 bases left between them. The CDR3 sequence is CASSFADTQYF. CDR3 sequence (DNA): TGTGCCAGCAGTTTTGCAGATACGCAGTATTTT.

The V call is TRBV24-1, the J call TRBJ2-3; D gene ambiguous. V lost 4 bases and J lost 5, with 21 bases in between. Germline V gives CDR1 KGHDR, CDR2 SFDVKD. The length of the CDR3 is 17 residues. CDR3 DNA: TGTGCCACCAGTGAAGGTTGGGAACGGGCCGCCGGAGATACGCAGTATTTT. This gives the protein CATSEGWERAAGDTQYF.

In the case of this clone: A much larger clonotype is one base distant, so this may be a read error. The chain employs TRBV28 and TRBJ2-1, with D unclear. The CDR3 contains 11 residues. Germline loops: CDR1 MDHEN, CDR2 SYDVKM. With 2 bases removed from V and 6 bases from J, the gap between germline ends came to 2 bases. The CDR3 nucleotides are TGTGCCAGCAGTTTAGGCAATGAGCAGTTCTTC. Protein product: CASSLGNEQFF.

This CDR3 is CASSPNGVGATEAFF. CDR3 nucleotides: TGTGCCAGCAGCCCAAATGGGGTGGGGGCCACTGAAGCTTTCTTT. The V call is TRBV6-5, the J call TRBJ1-1; the D gene is possibly TRBD1 (6 bases). The CDR3 sequence is 15 residues long. Germline lookup yields CDR1 MNHEY and CDR2 SVGAGI. The V end lost 6 bases, the J end lost 4 bases, and 18 bases lay between the germline ends.

Note on this clone: The same CDR3 arises from other DNA sequences in this sample as well. V usage is TRBV6-1 and J usage is TRBJ2-6; the D is unclear. Germline V gene lookup returns CDR1 MNHNS and CDR2 SASEGT. The CDR3 length is 15 residues. V lost 0 bases, J lost 0 bases, and 3 bases lay in between. Written as DNA, the CDR3 is TGTGCCAGCAGTGAAGCGAGCTCTGGGGCCAACGTCCTGACTTTC. This sequence encodes CASSEASSGANVLTF.

V gene TRBV5-1 combines with J gene TRBJ1-6, with TRBD1 matching 7 bases. Losses at the gene ends were 4 bases for V and 7 bases for J; bases not matched to a gene: 5. Looked up from germline, CDR1 is SGHRS and CDR2 is YFSETQ. The CDR3 totals 14 residues. CDR3 nucleotide sequence: TGCGCCAGCAGCGTGGGACAGACCAATTCACCCCTCCACTTT. This gives the protein CASSVGQTNSPLHF.